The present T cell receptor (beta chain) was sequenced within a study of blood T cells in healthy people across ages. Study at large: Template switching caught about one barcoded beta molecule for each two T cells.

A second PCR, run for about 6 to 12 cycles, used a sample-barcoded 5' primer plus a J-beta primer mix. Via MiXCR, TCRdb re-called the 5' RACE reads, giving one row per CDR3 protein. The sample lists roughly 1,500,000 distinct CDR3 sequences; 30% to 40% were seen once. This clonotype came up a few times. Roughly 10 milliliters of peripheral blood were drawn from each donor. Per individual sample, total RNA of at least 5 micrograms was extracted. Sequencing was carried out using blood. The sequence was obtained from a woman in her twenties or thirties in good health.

CDR3 nucleotides: TGCGCCAGCAGCTCGGAGGGGGCCAATTACAATGAGCAGTACTTC. Translation gives CASSSEGANYNEQYF. The chain uses TRBV5-1 and TRBJ2-5, with D possibly being TRBD1 (7 bases). Trimming took off 3 bases at V and 11 bases at J, with 23 bases between the two ends. The CDR3 covers 15 residues. Germline CDR1 is SGHRS and CDR2 is YFSETQ.